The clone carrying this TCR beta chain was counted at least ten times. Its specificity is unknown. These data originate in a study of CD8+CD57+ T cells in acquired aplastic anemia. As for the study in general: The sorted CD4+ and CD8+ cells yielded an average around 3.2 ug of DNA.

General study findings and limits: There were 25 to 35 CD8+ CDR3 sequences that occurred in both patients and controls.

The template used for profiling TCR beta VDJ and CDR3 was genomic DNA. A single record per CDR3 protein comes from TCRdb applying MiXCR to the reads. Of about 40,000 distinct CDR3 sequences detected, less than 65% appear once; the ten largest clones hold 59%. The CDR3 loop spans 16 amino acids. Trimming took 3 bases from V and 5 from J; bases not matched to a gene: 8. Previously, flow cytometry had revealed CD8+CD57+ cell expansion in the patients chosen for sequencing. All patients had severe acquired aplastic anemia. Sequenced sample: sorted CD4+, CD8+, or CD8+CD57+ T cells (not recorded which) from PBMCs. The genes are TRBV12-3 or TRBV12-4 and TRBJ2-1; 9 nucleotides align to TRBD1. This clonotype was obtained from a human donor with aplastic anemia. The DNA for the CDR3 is TGTGCCAGCAGTTTCCTGGGACAGGGAAGACACAATGAGCAGTTCTTC. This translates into CASSFLGQGRHNEQFF.